The 27 T cell receptor beta chains below come from one sample, sequenced in a study of neurological immune-mediated disorders. TCRdb ran MiXCR on the 5' RACE reads and lists one entry per CDR3 protein. The profile covers fewer than 40,000 distinct CDR3 sequences, with 4.5% to 7% appearing a single time and more than 2% taken by the ten largest. Sequenced: CD4+ T cells from blood. Every receptor here comes from a woman aged 50 to 60 in good health.

Many counts were recorded for this clonotype. The chain carries TRBV18 and TRBJ2-1; D call uncertain. Germline assignment: CDR1 KGHSH and CDR2 LQKENI. Trimming shortened V by 2 bases and J by 7 bases, and 9 bases separated the two germline ends. The CDR3 loop spans 13 amino acids. CDR3: CASSPNSRNEQFF. The CDR3 nucleotides are TGTGCCAGCTCACCAAATAGTCGGAATGAGCAGTTCTTC.

This clonotype occurred many times. The chain combines TRBV20-1 with TRBJ2-1, with D unresolved. The germline gives CDR1 DFQATT, CDR2 SNEGSKA (reference sequence). The CDR3 extends over 13 amino acids. Trimming removed 5 bases from V and 10 bases from J, with 18 bases in between. The CDR3: CSALSRALGEQFF. The CDR3 DNA reads as TGCAGTGCTCTCTCGAGAGCTTTGGGCGAGCAGTTCTTC.

This clonotype was recorded many times. V and J are TRBV10-3 and TRBJ2-3; TRBD1 might be the D (6 bases). From germline, CDR1 is ENHRY and CDR2 SYGVKD. The CDR3 totals 13 residues. Trimming removed 10 bases at V and 4 bases at J, with 15 bases between. The CDR3 protein is CATRGEGADTQYF. In DNA form, the CDR3 reads TGTGCCACCCGGGGCGAGGGGGCAGATACGCAGTATTTT.

This clonotype was seen repeatedly, ten times or more. The rearrangement joins TRBV29-1 to TRBJ2-1; 9 positions agree with TRBD1. CDR1 and CDR2 (germline): SQVTM, ANQGSEA. CDR3 length: 20 residues. The V gene end was trimmed by 6 bases and the J gene end by 2 bases; junction bases not matched to a gene: 23. This CDR3 reads CSVTRDRDRVGGRAYNEQFF. The CDR3 nucleotides read TGCAGCGTCACCCGTGACCGGGACAGGGTAGGAGGGAGGGCCTACAATGAGCAGTTCTTC.

This clonotype showed up many times. This CDR3 reads CASIHQRSSYEQYF. The DNA for the CDR3 is TGTGCCAGCATCCACCAGAGGAGCTCCTACGAGCAGTACTTC. The chain combines TRBV28 with TRBJ2-7; D not resolved. The CDR3 consists of 14 residues. CDR1 and CDR2 (germline): MDHEN, SYDVKM. V was shortened by 7 bases and J by 0 bases, with 13 bases between the two germline ends.

This clonotype was counted many times. The rearrangement links TRBV27 to TRBJ1-5; D is possibly TRBD1 (6 bases). CDR1 and CDR2 (germline): MNHEY, SMNVEV (reference sequence). The CDR3 runs to 15 residues. V was clipped by 2 bases and J by 1 base, with 9 bases between them. CDR3 DNA: TGTGCCAGCAGTTTAAGGGGGACAAGCAATCAGCCCCAGCATTTT. This gives the protein CASSLRGTSNQPQHF.

CDR3 sequence (DNA): TGTGCCTGGAGTGTTGGCGGTGTAAGTTGGACCCAGTACTTC. This codes for CAWSVGGVSWTQYF. The chain joins TRBV30 to TRBJ2-5, with D unclear. The CDR3 length is 14 residues. Trimming left V 0 bases short and J 7 bases short, with 15 bases between. CDR1 is GTSNPN, CDR2 SVGIG, per germline (reference sequence).

This clonotype was counted at least ten times. This chain uses TRBV5-6 with TRBJ2-5; D assignment may be TRBD1 or TRBD2 (5 bases each). CDR3 length: 15 amino acids. V dropped 4 bases and J dropped 0 bases, with 13 bases sitting between them. Germline V gives CDR1 SGHDT, CDR2 YYEEEE. For the CDR3, the DNA is TGTGCCAGCAGCCTGAACCAGGGAGACCAAGAGACCCAGTACTTC. Protein product: CASSLNQGDQETQYF. The full variable domain, completed using reference TRBV5-6 and TRBJ2-5, is DAGVTQSPTHLIKTRGQQVTLRCSPKSGHDTVSWYQQALGQGPQFIFQYYEEEERQRGNFPDRFSGHQFPNYSSELNVNALLLGDSALYLCASSLNQGDQETQYFGPGTRLLVL.

This clonotype was counted many times. The chain carries TRBV3-1 and TRBJ1-3, with 8 nucleotides matching TRBD1. After removal of 3 bases from V and 0 bases from J, the junction contained 7 bases not matched to a gene. Germline-derived CDR1 and CDR2 are LGHDT and YNNKEL (reference sequence). The CDR3 loop spans 17 amino acids. The CDR3 here is CASSHRDRRSSGNTIYF. The CDR3 DNA sequence: TGTGCCAGCAGCCATCGGGACAGGCGCTCCTCTGGAAACACCATATATTTT.

This clonotype was seen ten or more times. The genes are TRBV6-4 and TRBJ1-2, with D possibly TRBD1 on 6 matching bases. CDR1 and CDR2 (germline): MRHNA, SNTAGT. Trimming shortened V by 0 bases and J by 4 bases, and 18 bases separated the two germline ends. The CDR3 spans 17 residues. The CDR3 DNA reads TGTGCCAGCAGTGACTCGCGACTCACAGGGTCTATCTATGGCTACACCTTC. This sequence encodes CASSDSRLTGSIYGYTF.

This clonotype was detected ten times or more. The rearrangement uses TRBV20-1 and TRBJ1-5; TRBD1 matches 8 bases. V was clipped by 4 bases and J by 1 base; unmatched bases: 3. The CDR3 contains 14 residues. Germline assignment: CDR1 DFQATT and CDR2 SNEGSKA (reference sequence). This chain's CDR3 is CSATTGVSNQPQHF. The CDR3 DNA reads as TGCAGTGCTACGACAGGGGTAAGCAATCAGCCCCAGCATTTT.

Ten or more counts support this clonotype. The chain carries TRBV12-3 or TRBV12-4 and TRBJ2-7; D is unresolved. V was trimmed by 5 bases and J by 2 bases, leaving 10 bases between them. The CDR3 contains 13 residues. The CDR3 nucleotides are TGTGCCAGCAGTGCGGACGGTCCCTACGAGCAGTACTTC. Protein: CASSADGPYEQYF.

J is TRBJ2-1 and V is TRBV28; 8 bases are a match to TRBD1. The CDR3 loop spans 15 amino acids. Trimming took 8 bases from V and 1 from J; bases not matched to a gene: 7. Germline V gives CDR1 MDHEN, CDR2 SYDVKM. CDR3 residues: CASDRQGTSYNEQFF. The CDR3 coding sequence is TGTGCCAGCGATCGACAGGGGACTTCCTACAATGAGCAGTTCTTC.

This clonotype was observed at least ten times. J is TRBJ1-5 and V is TRBV27; D may be TRBD1 (6 bases). V was pared by 4 bases and J by 7 bases, with 14 bases between. The CDR3 runs 14 residues. The germline V gene encodes CDR1 MNHEY and CDR2 SMNVEV (reference sequence). CDR3 nucleotide sequence: TGTGCCAGCAGTTACCCGGGGGGGGCACAGCCCCAGCATTTT. Translating it yields CASSYPGGAQPQHF.

This clonotype was seen at least ten times. The V call is TRBV9, the J call TRBJ1-2; D is uncertain. This CDR3 comprises 13 residues. Looked up from germline, CDR1 is SGDLS and CDR2 is YYNGEE. Between the trimmed V and J ends, which lost 2 bases and 8 bases, there was a span of 13 bases. In DNA form, the CDR3 reads TGTGCCAGCAGCGTTATATCCCGTAACGGCTACACCTTC. Translation: CASSVISRNGYTF.

This clonotype was observed at least ten times. This chain joins TRBV5-1 and TRBJ2-4; 11 bases fit TRBD1. The J segment lost 3 bases and the V segment lost 4 bases, leaving 9 bases of the junction unmatched. The CDR3 covers 17 residues. Germline values: CDR1 SGHRS, CDR2 YFSETQ. DNA for the CDR3: TGCGCCAGCAGCCCCGGACAGGGGGCGCATGTCAAAAACATTCAGTACTTC. This translates into CASSPGQGAHVKNIQYF.

In its sample, this clonotype was seen many times. The chain employs TRBV29-1 and TRBJ1-1; possibly TRBD1 for D (5 bases). V was clipped by 4 bases and J by 0 bases, with 12 bases between them. Germline CDR1 reads SQVTM; CDR2 reads ANQGSEA. The CDR3 spans 14 residues. CDR3 in DNA: TGCAGCGTTGTGGGACCTTTAATGAACACTGAAGCTTTCTTT. This gives the protein CSVVGPLMNTEAFF. The variable domain in full, completed from reference TRBV29-1 and TRBJ1-1, reads SAVISQKPSRDICQRGTSLTIQCQVDSQVTMMFWYRQQPGQSLTLIATANQGSEATYESGFVIDKFPISRPNLTFSTLTVSNMSPEDSSIYLCSVVGPLMNTEAFFGQGTRLTVV.

This clonotype was seen repeatedly, ten times or more. This chain connects TRBV12-3 or TRBV12-4 to TRBJ1-5; 9 nucleotides line up with TRBD1. The CDR3 length is 14 residues. The trim removed 3 bases at V and 5 bases at J, leaving 2 bases unmatched. This CDR3 is CASSFRDRDQPQHF. CDR3 nucleotide sequence: TGTGCCAGCAGTTTCCGGGACAGGGATCAGCCCCAGCATTTT.

In this sample, this clonotype turned up many times. V and J are TRBV29-1 and TRBJ2-3; 11 bases are a match to TRBD2. The CDR3 runs to 16 residues. With 5 bases clipped from V and 1 base from J, the junction kept 8 bases outside the gene matches. Germline V gene sequence: CDR1 SQVTM, CDR2 ANQGSEA. The CDR3 sequence is CSVLGLAGGRTDTQYF. CDR3 nucleotides: TGCAGCGTTCTGGGCCTAGCGGGGGGCCGCACAGATACGCAGTATTTT.

This clonotype has a count of ten or more. The V and J genes are TRBV20-1 and TRBJ2-2; D not resolved. Germline values: CDR1 DFQATT, CDR2 SNEGSKA (reference sequence). This CDR3 comprises 14 residues. Trimming pared 1 base from V and 0 bases from J, leaving 6 bases between. The CDR3 bases are TGCAGTGCTAGAGTGGTAACGAACACCGGGGAGCTGTTTTTT. Translation: CSARVVTNTGELFF.

This clonotype came up many times. J is TRBJ2-2 and V is TRBV24-1; possible D gene TRBD2, 5 bases. The V end lost 9 bases, the J end lost 3 bases, and 10 bases lay between the germline ends. Germline V gene data show CDR1 as KGHDR and CDR2 as SFDVKD. The CDR3 contains 13 residues. In nucleotides, the CDR3 is TGTGCCACCGGAACTAGAGACACCGGGGAGCTGTTTTTT. It is translated as CATGTRDTGELFF.

This clonotype was counted many times. The DNA of the CDR3 is TGTGCCAGCAGCCTGACAGGGAGGAGAGAAAACATTCAGTACTTC. It translates to CASSLTGRRENIQYF. The rearrangement uses TRBV3-1 and TRBJ2-4; a possible D gene is TRBD1 (7 bases). The CDR3 has 15 residues. Germline CDR1 and CDR2: LGHDT and YNNKEL (reference sequence). Deletions cut 4 bases from V and 5 bases from J, with 15 bases between.

This clonotype was picked up many times. Here the CDR3 reads CASSPGTSGRRNEQFF. Written as DNA, the CDR3 is TGTGCCAGCAGCCCGGGGACTAGCGGGAGACGCAATGAGCAGTTCTTC. This chain links TRBV7-2 with TRBJ2-1, with 14 bases fitting TRBD2. In germline, CDR1 is SGHTA, CDR2 FQGNSA. This CDR3 is 16 amino acids long. After removal of 5 bases from V and 6 bases from J, the junction contained 6 bases not matched to a gene.

This clonotype has a count of ten or more. The genes are TRBV11-2 and TRBJ1-3; TRBD1 aligns across 8 bases. Germline-derived CDR1 and CDR2 are SGHAT and FQNNGV. V dropped 2 bases and J dropped 5; count of bases not matched to a gene: 14. The CDR3 extends over 18 amino acids. DNA of the CDR3: TGTGCCAGCAGCTTAACGGGCCCCGGACAGGGAGGGAGAAACACCATATATTTT. It translates to CASSLTGPGQGGRNTIYF.

This chain's CDR3 is CASSFPSPGRNTEAFF. In DNA form, the CDR3 reads TGTGCCAGCAGCTTTCCGAGCCCGGGACGAAACACTGAAGCTTTCTTT. This chain uses TRBV5-8 with TRBJ1-1, with a weak D call TRBD1 (5 bases). The CDR3 covers 16 residues. The V end was cut by 2 bases, the J end by 2 bases, with 16 bases between. The germline V gene encodes CDR1 SGHTS and CDR2 YDEGEE.

This clonotype was seen at least ten times. The rearrangement uses TRBV11-2 and TRBJ1-1, with D unclear. The CDR3 runs 15 residues. Germline loops: CDR1 SGHAT, CDR2 FQNNGV. V dropped 0 bases and J dropped 10 bases, with 18 bases sitting between them. The CDR3 nucleotides are TGTGCCAGCAGCTTAGATCCCAGCTTCCTAAGTCGAGCTTTCTTT. Translated, it gives CASSLDPSFLSRAFF.

V usage is TRBV11-3 and J usage is TRBJ2-3; D is unresolved. The germline V and J ends were trimmed by 4 bases and 4 bases, with 6 bases remaining between them. CDR3 size: 12 residues. The germline gives CDR1 SGHNT, CDR2 YENEEA. The CDR3 loop reads CASSSPADTQYF. The DNA of the CDR3 is TGTGCCAGCAGCTCCCCGGCAGATACGCAGTATTTT.